This T cell receptor (beta chain) was retrieved from a study of T-cell memory formation after mild COVID-19. Barcoded TCR alpha and TCR beta cDNA libraries with UMIs came from 5'RACE using constant-segment primers. TCRdb analysed the 5' RACE reads with MiXCR anew, one entry per CDR3 protein. The sample shows roughly 400,000 distinct CDR3 sequences, 20% to 25% of them seen only once. This clonotype came up a few times. Trimming left V 4 bases short and J 5 bases short, with 9 bases between. CDR1 and CDR2 from the germline V gene are LGHDT and YNNKEL (reference sequence). This CDR3 comprises 14 residues.

This sequence originates from an adult woman who had mild COVID-19 (a few samples of this study predate the infection). Cell type and time point are not known. The chain links TRBV3-1 to TRBJ1-6; perhaps TRBD1 as D (5 bases). Sequences were obtained from PBMCs or a T cell subset sorted from them (not recorded which). This chain's CDR3 is CASSRQSNNSPLHF. CDR3 bases: TGTGCCAGCAGCCGACAGAGTAATAATTCACCCCTCCACTTT.